Sequencing of this T cell receptor (beta chain) was carried out in a study of shared T cell receptors in the human thymus. The CDR3 loop spans 13 amino acids. V dropped 11 bases and J dropped 0 bases, with 11 bases sitting between them. CDR1 is MNHNS, CDR2 SASEGT, per germline. TCRdb keeps only in-frame clones here, not all; method: immunoSEQ multiplex PCR. Counted here are about 710,000 clones, more than 70% occurring once; the ten biggest clones make up 0.009% to 0.0095%. Another study also made use of these data, one on human thymus T cells. That report adds: The thymus was resected at corrective cardiac surgery. Apparent skewing of V and J gene usage characterized both thymic and blood repertoires. Among unrelated individuals, related research reported thymic repertoires that overlapped highly.

Material for sequencing was thymocytes. This sequence was found in a boy under three years old with a congenital heart defect. The V and J genes are TRBV6-1 and TRBJ2-1; a possible D gene is TRBD1 (5 bases). The CDR3 nucleotides are TGTGCCTCCAGGGATAGCTCCTACAATGAGCAGTTCTTC. It is translated as CASRDSSYNEQFF.